This TCR beta chain is drawn from a study of PD-1 blockade in classical Hodgkin lymphoma (dated by TCRdb to 2018 to 2020). Notes on the research overall: Nivolumab dosing was 3 mg/kg intravenously every 2 weeks, continuing until either disease progression or unacceptable toxicity. The study used CyTOF and TCR beta sequencing to define a peripheral blood immune signature of response to PD-1 blockade in classical Hodgkin lymphoma.

Genomic DNA was extracted with the Qiagen DNeasy kit from unsorted PBMCs and from negatively selected CD4+ and CD8+ fractions. TCR beta CDR3 regions were subjected to amplification by immunoSEQ multiplex PCR with primers that anneal to V and J segments. A synthetic immune receptor repertoire was used to minimize amplification bias, and any remaining bias was removed computationally after sequencing. Regarding the original processing steps: Repertoire diversity was quantified as the Shannon entropy index using custom Python scripts. Unsorted, CD4+ and CD8+ repertoires were analyzed separately, except for combined analyses in which CD4+ and CD8+ sequences were merged in silico. Clonal expansion was defined as a frequency increase of at least 2-fold after treatment compared with C1D1, and clones undetected at baseline were assigned a pseudocount of 0.5. Clones with 0 or 1 copy at C1D1 were classified as singleton clones, and clones with 2 or more copies were classified as non-singleton clones. By matching protein sequences in sorted samples from the same patient, clones expanded in unsorted samples were annotated as CD4+, CD8+ or unknown. Diversity changes from C1D1 to C4D1 were tested in paired samples using Wilcoxon tests. TCRdb limited this immuneACCESS table to in-frame rearrangements with V and J called. A share of clones is missing; checked studies link under half to unresolved V genes, and the rest is unexplained. V and J calls and clone size come straight from that table; D and trimming were deduced from the DNA. This sample holds roughly 24,000 clones; approximately 77% were observed only once. Approximately 23% of the sample goes to the ten largest clones.

According to the study, the label for this sample's time point signals: cycle 4 day 1 (C4D1), after 6 weeks of nivolumab. All trial patients had relapsed after autologous stem cell transplantation, with cohorts A, B and C differing in prior brentuximab vedotin exposure. The trial cohort included 50 or so patients with relapsed/refractory classical Hodgkin lymphoma, and each patient had a best overall response of complete response, partial response or progressive disease. In the multi-cohort phase II CheckMate 205 trial, trial patients received single-agent nivolumab. An independent review committee assessed best overall response using the 2007 International Working Group response criteria. Trial PBMCs were obtained immediately prior to nivolumab initiation (C1D1) and on therapy at cycle 2 day 1 and cycle 4 day 1. After peripheral blood was drawn into 8 mL Vacutainer Cell Preparation Tubes, PBMCs were isolated by centrifugation and then cryopreserved.

The germline V gene supplies CDR1 SNHLY and CDR2 FYNNEI. From the cysteine through the phenylalanine, the CDR3 covers 13 amino acids. The only DNA kept is the CDR3, 39 bases in frame from the first base. V is shortened by 7 bases, J by 4 bases, and the region joining them spans 10 bases. Comment on this clone: Which antigen it targets is not known. There are no base qualities to consult, and no much larger clone falls within one base.

The study at large found these results: Trial patients achieving complete response had baseline diversity similar to newly diagnosed patients, whereas partial responders and progressors had significantly lower diversity. Newly diagnosed patients were reported to have lower baseline TCR diversity than healthy donors, and relapsed/refractory patients were reported to have lower baseline TCR diversity still. Diversity was lower in patients who began nivolumab less than 1 year after ASCT, so these patients were left out of later analyses to avoid confounding by immune reconstitution. A significant rise by C4D1 was seen in CD4+ but not CD8+ TCR diversity (p=0.0027 vs p=0.16), with the rise being most apparent in complete responders (p=0.02). The study was limited to a single clinical trial cohort, and causes of repertoire differences, possibly disease activity or prior therapy, remained undefined.

The chain employs TRBV2 and TRBJ1-4; there is no confident call for the D gene. The material sequenced was peripheral blood mononuclear cells (PBMCs), taken before the fourth cycle of nivolumab. The TCR comes from a human donor with classical Hodgkin lymphoma. The sequence in DNA is TGTGCCAGCAACCGCGACGTTAATGAAAAACTGTTTTTT. This translates into CASNRDVNEKLFF. Where the CDR3 stops, the reference TRBV2 and TRBJ1-4 genes take over; the full variable domain is EPEVTQTPSHQVTQMGQEVILRCVPISNHLYFYWYRQILGQKVEFLVSFYNNEISEKSEIFDDQFSVERPDGSNFTLKIRSTKLEDSAMYFCASNRDVNEKLFFGSGTQLSVL.